Below are 14 T cell receptor beta chains sequenced from a single sample in a study of cytomegalovirus exposure and HLA in healthy donors. PCR employed 60 Vbeta and 13 Jbeta primers. Only in-frame clones appear in the TCRdb table, and some are missing; sequencing was by immunoSEQ multiplex PCR. The table shows some 120,000 clones, with about 80% occurring only once. The material sequenced was PBMCs. The receptors here all came from a human donor in good health.

This chain connects TRBV9 to TRBJ1-3; D remains unclear. Germline V lookup: CDR1 SGDLS, CDR2 YYNGEE. CDR3 length: 15 residues. The V end was cut by 0 bases, the J end by 1 base, with 8 bases between. CDR3 sequence (DNA): TGTGCCAGCAGCGTAGACCCAGGTTCTGGAAACACCATATATTTT. Translating it yields CASSVDPGSGNTIYF.

The chain recombines TRBV5-1 with TRBJ2-2; 12 bases match TRBD2. J gave up 5 bases and V 0 bases, and 2 bases lay outside the gene matches. The CDR3 has 16 amino acids. Germline assignment: CDR1 SGHRS and CDR2 YFSETQ. DNA of the CDR3: TGCGCCAGCAGCTTGGTTCTAGCGGGAGGGACCGGGGAGCTGTTTTTT. It specifies CASSLVLAGGTGELFF.

V usage is TRBV28 and J usage is TRBJ1-2; 9 bases are shared with TRBD1. Germline lookup yields CDR1 MDHEN and CDR2 SYDVKM. This CDR3 comprises 15 residues. V lost 2 bases to trimming and J lost 5 bases; unmatched junction nucleotides: 6. CDR3 DNA sequence: TGTGCCAGCAGTTTAGGTACAGGGGGCGTGTATGGCTACACCTTC. It encodes CASSLGTGGVYGYTF.

The chain combines TRBV6-5 with TRBJ1-2, with 8 bases fitting TRBD1. The V gene end was trimmed by 6 bases and the J gene end by 1 base; junction bases not matched to a gene: 7. The V gene's germline CDR1 is MNHEY and CDR2 SVGAGI. This CDR3 is 15 amino acids long. The CDR3 DNA reads TGTGCCAGCAGGTCAGACAGGGGCGATAACTATGGCTACACCTTC. Protein: CASRSDRGDNYGYTF.

V gene TRBV30 combines with J gene TRBJ2-1; a weak D match, TRBD1 (5 bases). The length of the CDR3 is 14 residues. Trimming stripped 1 base from V and 8 bases from J, with 15 bases between. Germline assignment: CDR1 GTSNPN and CDR2 SVGIG (reference sequence). This CDR3 is CAWSGGARRYEQFF. The CDR3 bases are TGTGCCTGGAGTGGGGGCGCCCGTCGTTATGAGCAGTTCTTC.

The DNA for the CDR3 is TGTGCCAGCAGCGTTCGACAGGGGGAATACGAGCAGTACTTC. This codes for CASSVRQGEYEQYF. The V gene is TRBV5-4, the J gene TRBJ2-7; 9 bases fit TRBD1. The CDR3 totals 14 residues. In germline, CDR1 is SGHNT, CDR2 YYREEE (reference sequence). The V gene end was trimmed by 4 bases and the J gene end by 4 bases; junction bases not matched to a gene: 6.

This chain connects TRBV7-2 to TRBJ1-5; TRBD1 is a possible D gene (5 bases). Trimming took 5 bases from V and 4 from J, leaving 12 bases between them. The CDR3 length is 14 residues. The germline V gene has CDR1 SGHTA and CDR2 FQGNSA. The CDR3 DNA reads TGTGCCAGCAGCATGGGGGGGGGTAATCAGCCCCAGCATTTT. This codes for CASSMGGGNQPQHF.

The V call is TRBV25-1, the J call TRBJ2-7; 9 bases line up with TRBD2. This CDR3 spans 15 amino acids. The ends lost 4 bases at V and 0 bases at J; junction bases unmatched: 4. Germline CDR1 reads MGHDK; CDR2 reads SYGVNS. The CDR3: CASSALAGTSYEQYF. CDR3 nucleotides: TGTGCCAGCAGTGCGCTAGCGGGGACCTCCTACGAGCAGTACTTC.

The chain combines TRBV19 with TRBJ2-3; D not resolved. V was cut by 4 bases and J by 0 bases, with 5 bases left in between. From germline, CDR1 is LNHDA and CDR2 SQIVND (reference sequence). The CDR3 is 13 residues long. This CDR3 reads CASSTTSTDTQYF. In DNA form, the CDR3 reads TGTGCCAGTAGTACGACTAGCACAGATACGCAGTATTTT.

V and J are TRBV6-8 and TRBJ1-1, with TRBD1 identical over 9 bases. This CDR3 is built from 14 residues. Trimming at V came to 6 bases and at J to 8 bases, leaving 10 bases not matched to a gene. Germline CDR1 is MNHGY and CDR2 is SAAAGT. The CDR3 bases are TGTGCCAGCAGGTCGGGACAGGGAAGGGAAGAAGCTTTCTTT. It encodes CASRSGQGREEAFF.

The CDR3, as DNA: TGTGCCAGCAGTTACTCCACAGGCACTGAAGCTTTCTTT. Translating it yields CASSYSTGTEAFF. The rearrangement links TRBV6-5 to TRBJ1-1, with D perhaps matching TRBD1 (5 bases). Germline loops: CDR1 MNHEY, CDR2 SVGAGI. The CDR3 length is 13 residues. V was shortened by 0 bases and J by 4 bases, with 6 bases between the two germline ends.

The chain joins TRBV19 to TRBJ2-2, with D uncertain. Germline values: CDR1 LNHDA, CDR2 SQIVND (reference sequence). V gave up 8 bases and J gave up 2 bases, with 12 bases separating them. This CDR3 is 14 amino acids long. In nucleotides, the CDR3 is TGTGCCAGTTCTAGGAACTTTAACACCGGGGAGCTGTTTTTT. It is translated as CASSRNFNTGELFF.

The chain couples TRBV5-6 to TRBJ1-1, with D maybe TRBD1 (6 bases). This CDR3 spans 13 amino acids. V lost 4 bases, J lost 5 bases, and 12 bases lay in between. CDR1 and CDR2 (germline): SGHDT, YYEEEE. The DNA of the CDR3 is TGTGCCAGCAGCCCCACAGGGATTACTGAAGCTTTCTTT. Translated, it gives CASSPTGITEAFF.

This clone showed up just a few times. J is TRBJ2-5 and V is TRBV28; possible D gene TRBD1, 6 bases. V lost 4 bases and J 5 bases, leaving 14 bases between the germline ends. There are 14 residues in the CDR3. The germline CDR1 and CDR2 sequences are MDHEN and SYDVKM. CDR3 amino acids: CASSWSGAVETQYF. The DNA for the CDR3 is TGTGCCAGCAGTTGGTCAGGGGCGGTTGAGACCCAGTACTTC.